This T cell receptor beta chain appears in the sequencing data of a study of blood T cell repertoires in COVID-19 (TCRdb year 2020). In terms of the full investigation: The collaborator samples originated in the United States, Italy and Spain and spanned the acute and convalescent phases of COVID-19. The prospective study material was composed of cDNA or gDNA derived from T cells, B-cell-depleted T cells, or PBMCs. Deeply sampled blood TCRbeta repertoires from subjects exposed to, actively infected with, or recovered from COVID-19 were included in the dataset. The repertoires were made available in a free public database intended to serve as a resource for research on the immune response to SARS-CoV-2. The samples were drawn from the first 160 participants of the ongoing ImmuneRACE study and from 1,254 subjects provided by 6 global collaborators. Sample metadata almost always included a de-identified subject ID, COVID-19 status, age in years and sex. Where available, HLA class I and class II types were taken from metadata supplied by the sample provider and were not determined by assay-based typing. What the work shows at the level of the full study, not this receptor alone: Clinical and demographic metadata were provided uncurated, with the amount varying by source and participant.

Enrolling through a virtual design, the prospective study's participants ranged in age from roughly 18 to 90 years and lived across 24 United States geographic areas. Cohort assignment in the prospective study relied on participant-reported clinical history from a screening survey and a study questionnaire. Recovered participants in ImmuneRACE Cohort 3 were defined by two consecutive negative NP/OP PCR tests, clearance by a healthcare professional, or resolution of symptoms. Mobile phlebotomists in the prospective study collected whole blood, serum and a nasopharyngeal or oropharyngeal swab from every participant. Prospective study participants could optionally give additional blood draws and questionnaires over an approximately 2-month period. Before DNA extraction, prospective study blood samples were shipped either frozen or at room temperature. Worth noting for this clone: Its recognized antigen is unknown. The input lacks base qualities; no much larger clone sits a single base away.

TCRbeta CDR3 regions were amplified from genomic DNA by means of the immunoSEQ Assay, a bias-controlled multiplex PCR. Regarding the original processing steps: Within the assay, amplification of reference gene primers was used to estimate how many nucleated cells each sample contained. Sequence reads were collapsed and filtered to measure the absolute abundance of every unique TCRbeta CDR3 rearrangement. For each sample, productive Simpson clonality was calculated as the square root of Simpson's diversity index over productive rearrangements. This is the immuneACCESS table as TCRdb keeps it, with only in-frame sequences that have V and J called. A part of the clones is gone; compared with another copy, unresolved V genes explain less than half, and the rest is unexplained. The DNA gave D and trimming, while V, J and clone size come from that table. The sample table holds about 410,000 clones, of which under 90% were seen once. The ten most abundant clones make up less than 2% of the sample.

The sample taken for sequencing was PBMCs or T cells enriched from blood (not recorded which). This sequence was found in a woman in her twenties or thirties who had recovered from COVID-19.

The base sequence is TGTGCCAGCAGCCGACTGGCGAACACCGGGGAGCTGTTTTTT. It translates as CASSRLANTGELFF. The rearrangement joined TRBV7-6 to TRBJ2-2, with no reliable assignment of the D segment. V is clipped by 5 bases and J by 0 bases, and the sequence between their germline boundaries is 7 bases long. CDR1 and CDR2 (SGHVS, FNYEAQ) derive from the germline V gene. Counted from cysteine to phenylalanine, this CDR3 has 14 amino acids. This entry keeps only the CDR3 DNA: 42 bases, framed from base 1.